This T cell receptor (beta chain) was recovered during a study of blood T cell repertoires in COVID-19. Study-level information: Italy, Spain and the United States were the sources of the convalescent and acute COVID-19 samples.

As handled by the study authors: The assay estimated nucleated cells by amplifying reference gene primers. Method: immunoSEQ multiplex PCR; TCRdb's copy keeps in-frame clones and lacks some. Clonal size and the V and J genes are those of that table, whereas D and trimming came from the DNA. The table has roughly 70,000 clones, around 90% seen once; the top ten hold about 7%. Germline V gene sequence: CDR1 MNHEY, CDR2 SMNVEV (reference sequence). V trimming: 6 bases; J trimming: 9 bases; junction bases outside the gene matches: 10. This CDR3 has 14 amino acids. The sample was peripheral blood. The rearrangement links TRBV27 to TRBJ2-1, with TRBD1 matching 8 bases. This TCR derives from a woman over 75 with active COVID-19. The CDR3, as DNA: TGTGCCAGCAGAGCAACAGGGGGTAGGGGTGAGCAGTTCTTC. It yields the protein CASRATGGRGEQFF.